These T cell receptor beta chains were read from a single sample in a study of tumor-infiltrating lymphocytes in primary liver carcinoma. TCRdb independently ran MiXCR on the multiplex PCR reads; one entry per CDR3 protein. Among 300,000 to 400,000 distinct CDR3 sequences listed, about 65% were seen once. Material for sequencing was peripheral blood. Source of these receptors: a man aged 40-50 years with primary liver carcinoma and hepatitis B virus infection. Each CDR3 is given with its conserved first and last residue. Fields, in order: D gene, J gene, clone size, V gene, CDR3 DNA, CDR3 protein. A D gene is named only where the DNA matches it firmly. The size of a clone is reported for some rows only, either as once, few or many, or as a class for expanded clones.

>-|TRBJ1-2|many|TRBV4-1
TGCGCCAGCAGCCAAGATCACACAGTCGAGAACTATGGCTACACCTTC
CASSQDHTVENYGYTF
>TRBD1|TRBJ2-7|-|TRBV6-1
TGTGCCAGCAGTGCCGTTACAGGGGCGTCCTACGAGCAGTACTTC
CASSAVTGASYEQYF
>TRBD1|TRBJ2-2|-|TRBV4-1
TGCGCCAGCAACATACTCGAACGTCCGGGACAGGGGAACACCGGGGAGCTGTTTTTT
CASNILERPGQGNTGELFF
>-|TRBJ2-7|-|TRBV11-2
TGTGCCAGCATCCCAGTGGCCAGAGGTTCATACGAGCAGTACTTC
CASIPVARGSYEQYF
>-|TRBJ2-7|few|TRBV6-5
TGTGCCAGCAGCTCCCCGGTGGGGGGAGTGGAGCAGTACTTC
CASSSPVGGVEQYF
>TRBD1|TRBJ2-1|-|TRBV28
TGTGCCAGCAATTCTATCTGGACAGGTCGTCCCTACAATGAGCAGTTCTTC
CASNSIWTGRPYNEQFF
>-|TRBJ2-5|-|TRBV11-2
TGTGCAAGCAGCTTATCCAGGGTCCGAGAGACCCAGCACTTC
CASSLSRVRETQHF
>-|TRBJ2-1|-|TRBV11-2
TGTGCCAGCAGCCAACAACTTGCAGGGGCACATCTTTACAATGAGCAGTTCTTC
CASSQQLAGAHLYNEQFF
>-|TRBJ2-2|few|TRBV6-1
TGTGCCAGCAGAGCCGGGACTGGGCTTCACGGGGAGCTGTTTTTT
CASRAGTGLHGELFF
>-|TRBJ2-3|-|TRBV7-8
TGTGCCAGCAACTCTAGCTATGGCACAGATACGCAGTATTTT
CASNSSYGTDTQYF
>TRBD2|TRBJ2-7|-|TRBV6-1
TGTGCCAGCAGTGTTTTAGTGGGACTAGCGGGATGGTACGAGCAGTACTTC
CASSVLVGLAGWYEQYF
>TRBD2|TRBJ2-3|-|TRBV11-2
TGTGCCAGCAGCTGGACAGTGGATATACCATCGGGAGGGATCACAGATACGCAGTATTTT
CASSWTVDIPSGGITDTQYF
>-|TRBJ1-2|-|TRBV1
TGTACCAGCAGCCAAGCCAGCGGCTACACCTTC
CTSSQASGYTF
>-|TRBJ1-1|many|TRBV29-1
TGCAGCGCTGACCCGAGTTCAAGTGAAGCTTTCTTT
CSADPSSSEAFF
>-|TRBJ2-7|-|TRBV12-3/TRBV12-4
TGTGCCAGCAGTTCAAAAGGGGGGAGGATGCGTCCTTGGGAGCGGTACTTC
CASSSKGGRMRPWERYF
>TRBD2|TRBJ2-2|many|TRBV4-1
TGCGCCAGCAGCCGCACTAGCGGGAGATGGACCGGGGAGCTGTTTTTT
CASSRTSGRWTGELFF
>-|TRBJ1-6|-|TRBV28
TGTGCCAGCAGTTTACGGGGGGTTCAGGGTAATTCACCCCTCCACTTT
CASSLRGVQGNSPLHF
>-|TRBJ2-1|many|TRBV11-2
TGTGCCAGCAGCCCAGGGGCTGATGAGCAGTTCTTC
CASSPGADEQFF
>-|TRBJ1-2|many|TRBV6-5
TGTGCCAGCACCAGGGGAACAGAAGCCTCTTGGTATGGCTACACCTTC
CASTRGTEASWYGYTF
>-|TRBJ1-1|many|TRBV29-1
TGCAGCGTTGAAGACTGGAAACCTATGAACACTGAAGCTTTCTTT
CSVEDWKPMNTEAFF
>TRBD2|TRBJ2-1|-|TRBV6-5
TGTGCCAGCATGCTCTCCGGGACTAACAATGAGCAGTTCTTC
CASMLSGTNNEQFF
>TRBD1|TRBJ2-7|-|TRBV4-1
TGCGCCAACAGCAATCAGGGGGCCGTCGACGAGCAGTACTTC
CANSNQGAVDEQYF
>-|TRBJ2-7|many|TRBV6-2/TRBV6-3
TGTGCCAGCAGTAGACTGGAGACCTACGAGCAGTACTTC
CASSRLETYEQYF
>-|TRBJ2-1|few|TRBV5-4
TGTGCCAGCAGCTCGCCCTTAGATGAGCAGTTCTTC
CASSSPLDEQFF
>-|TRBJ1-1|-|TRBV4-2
TGTGTCAGCAGCCAAGGTCACATAGGAGTTACTGAAGCTTTCTTT
CVSSQGHIGVTEAFF
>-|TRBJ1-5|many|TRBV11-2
TGTGCCAGCAGCCCCTCGGGGGGAAAACAGCCCCAGCATTTT
CASSPSGGKQPQHF
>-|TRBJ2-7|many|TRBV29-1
TGCAGCGTCGAATCTAGGGGGAGGGACGAGCAGTACTTC
CSVESRGRDEQYF
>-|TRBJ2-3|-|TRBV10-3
TGTGTCATCAGAGGCGGGATAGGTTCAGATACGCAGTATTTT
CVIRGGIGSDTQYF
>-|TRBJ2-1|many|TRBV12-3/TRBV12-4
TGTGCCAGCAGTTTGGTAGGCGGCAATGAGCAGTTCTTC
CASSLVGGNEQFF
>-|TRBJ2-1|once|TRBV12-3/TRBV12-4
TGTGCCAGCAATTTAAAGGGGGGCGGTGAGCATTTCTTC
CASNLKGGGEHFF
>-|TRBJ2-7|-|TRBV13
TGTGCCAGCAGCTGGCTATTGGGCCACGAGCAGTACTTC
CASSWLLGHEQYF
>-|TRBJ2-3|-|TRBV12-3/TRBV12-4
TGTGCCAGCAGGGCGGAGAGGGTGGGGCGCACAGATGCGCAGTATTTT
CASRAERVGRTDAQYF
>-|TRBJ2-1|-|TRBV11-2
TGTGCCAGGAGTGAGTGGAATAATGAGCAGTTCTTC
CARSEWNNEQFF
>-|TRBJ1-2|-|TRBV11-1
TGTGCCAGCAGTTCCTCGTTGAATTCTATTGACTACACCTTC
CASSSSLNSIDYTF
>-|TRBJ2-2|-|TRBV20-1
TGCAGTGCTAGAGTGGCTAGAGGCACCGGGGAGCTGTTTTTT
CSARVARGTGELFF
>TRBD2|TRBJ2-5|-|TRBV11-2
TGTGCCAGTAGCTTAGAGTGGACTAGCCGGCAAGAGACCCAGTACTTC
CASSLEWTSRQETQYF
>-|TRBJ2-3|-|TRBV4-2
TGTGCCAGCAGCCAAGATAGTGGCGGTAGCGCCAATACGCAGTATTTT
CASSQDSGGSANTQYF
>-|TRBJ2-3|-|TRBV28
TGTGCCAGCAGTTTGGGGCAGGGATCCGATACGCAGTATTTT
CASSLGQGSDTQYF
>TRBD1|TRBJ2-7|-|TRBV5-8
TGTGCCAGCACCCTCGGGACAGGGAGCTTCTACGAGCAGTACTTC
CASTLGTGSFYEQYF
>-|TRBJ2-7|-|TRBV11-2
TGTGCCAGCAGCTTTGCCGTGACTAGAGGCTACGAGCAGTACTTC
CASSFAVTRGYEQYF
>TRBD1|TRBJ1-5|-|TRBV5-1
TGCGCCAGCAGCTTAATTACACAGGGGGCTTATCCTCATAGCAATCAGCCCCAGCATTTT
CASSLITQGAYPHSNQPQHF
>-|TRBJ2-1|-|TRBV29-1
TGTAGCGTTGAAAGGGGACATGCCTACAATGAGCAGTTCTTC
CSVERGHAYNEQFF
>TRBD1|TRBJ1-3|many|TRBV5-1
TGCGCCAGCAGCTTGGAGACAACAGGGGCTGGAAACACCATATATTTT
CASSLETTGAGNTIYF
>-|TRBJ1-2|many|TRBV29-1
TGCAGCACATCTTGGGGGGACACCTATGGCTACACCTTC
CSTSWGDTYGYTF
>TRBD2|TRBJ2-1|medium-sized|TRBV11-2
TGTGCCAGCAGCTCGGGATCGAGGACTAGTGGGTTCTTC
CASSSGSRTSGFF
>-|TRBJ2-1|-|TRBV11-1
TGTGGCAGCAGCCGCCGACTAGATTCGAGATACAATGAGCAGTTCTTT
CGSSRRLDSRYNEQFF
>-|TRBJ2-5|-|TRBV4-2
TGTGCCAGCAACCAGAACGGCCCGGAAGCGTTGGGTCGGCAAGAGACCCAGTACTTC
CASNQNGPEALGRQETQYF
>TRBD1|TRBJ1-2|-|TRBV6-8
TGTGCCAGCAGCCTACGCTCGGGACAGCCGACCTATGGCTACATCTTC
CASSLRSGQPTYGYIF
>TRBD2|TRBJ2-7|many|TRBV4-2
TGTGCCAGCAGCCAAGAATGGCTAGCGGGAGGAGGGAGAAGGAGCTCCTACGAGCAGTACTTC
CASSQEWLAGGGRRSSYEQYF
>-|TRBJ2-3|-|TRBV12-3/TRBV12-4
TGTGCTAGCAGTAAAAACAAGGGGCGTACAGATACGCAGTATTTT
CASSKNKGRTDTQYF
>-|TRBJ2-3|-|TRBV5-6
TGTGCCAGCAGCTTGTGGTACAGGGCGGTGACAGATACGCAGTATTTT
CASSLWYRAVTDTQYF
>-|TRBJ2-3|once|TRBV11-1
TGTACCAGTAGCCCGGCCCGAGGCGCAGATACGCAGTATTTT
CTSSPARGADTQYF
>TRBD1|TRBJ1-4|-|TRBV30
TGTGCCTGGAGTGTACGACAGGGGGCAACTAATGAAAAACTGTTTTTT
CAWSVRQGATNEKLFF